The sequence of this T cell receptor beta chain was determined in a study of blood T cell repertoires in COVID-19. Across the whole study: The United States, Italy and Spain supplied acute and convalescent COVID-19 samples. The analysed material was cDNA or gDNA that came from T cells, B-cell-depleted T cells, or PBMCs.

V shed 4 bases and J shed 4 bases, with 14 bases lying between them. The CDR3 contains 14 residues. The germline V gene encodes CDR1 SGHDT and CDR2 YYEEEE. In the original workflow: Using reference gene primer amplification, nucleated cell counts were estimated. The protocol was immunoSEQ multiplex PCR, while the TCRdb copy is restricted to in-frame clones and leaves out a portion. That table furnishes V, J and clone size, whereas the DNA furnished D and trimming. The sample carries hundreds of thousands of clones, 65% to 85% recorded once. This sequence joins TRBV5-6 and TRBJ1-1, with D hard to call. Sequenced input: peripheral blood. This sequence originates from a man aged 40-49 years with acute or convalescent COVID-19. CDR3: CASSLGGLGTEAFF. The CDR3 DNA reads TGTGCCAGCAGCCTAGGAGGGTTGGGCACTGAAGCTTTCTTT. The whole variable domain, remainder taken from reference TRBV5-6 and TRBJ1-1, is DAGVTQSPTHLIKTRGQQVTLRCSPKSGHDTVSWYQQALGQGPQFIFQYYEEEERQRGNFPDRFSGHQFPNYSSELNVNALLLGDSALYLCASSLGGLGTEAFFGQGTRLTVV.